These T cell receptor beta chains were read from a single sample in a study of molecular identifiers for immune sequencing clone quantification. TCRdb recomputed calls from the PCR reads with MiXCR, one row per CDR3 protein. This table holds fewer than 350,000 distinct CDR3 sequences, roughly 24% found once. Sequencing was done on a sample of naive CD8+ T cells from blood, with Jurkat cell RNA spiked in. These receptors all come from a human donor in good health. Some libraries in this study had Jurkat cell RNA spiked in. Both conserved end residues are part of each CDR3. Size is omitted from some rows. Given values are once, few, many or a class for expanded clones.

few TRBV9 CASSPSDRNTEAFF
. TRBV2 CASSGGGTIYEQYF
many TRBV12-3/TRBV12-4 CAKGTETYEQYF
. TRBV6-5 CASSYTSGFQETQYF
many TRBV29-1 CSVDGSRGIKTQYF
few TRBV7-9 CASSSSQGIQYF
few TRBV27 CASSLLMLGRGPNYEQYF
few TRBV28 CASSFIPSRDQDTQYF
few TRBV5-6 CASSSRGIQTQYF
few TRBV20-1 CSAGSLYEQYF
few TRBV28 CASSVRHTEAFF
many TRBV30 CAWGLNNEQFF
. TRBV19 CASSISPTEYNEQFF
. TRBV11-2 CASSLEGDPRNEQFF
many TRBV6-2/TRBV6-3 CASYRTNTEAFF
few TRBV12-5 CASGFWPSGYTDTQYF
many TRBV27 CASSPETGFDTDTQYF
. TRBV5-3 CTSSLGTDTQYF
few TRBV19 CASKIGAGADTQYF
few TRBV4-2 CASSQVFSDRSNQPQHF
few TRBV2 CASRSPNEKLFF
. TRBV9 CASSRVGTDTYEQYF
many TRBV7-8 CASSLETLTGSNQPQHF
. TRBV7-8 CASSLLYEGLREAQYF
. TRBV19 CATGLTDYNEQFF
many TRBV7-9 CASSPWSSGTYEQYF
few TRBV5-3 CASSYRTGDVYEQYF
. TRBV27 CASSSGTGSSYEQYF
. TRBV20-1 CSAKGVYQETQYF
. TRBV28 CASSAGPYTDTQYF
many TRBV5-6 CASCPSGANVLTF
few TRBV12-3/TRBV12-4 CASSAVGAPYDGYTF
many TRBV19 CASSQLAGGSDTQYF
. TRBV12-3/TRBV12-4 CASSFFRGVERSDTQYF
many TRBV4-1 CASSHAQGVAKNIQYF
few TRBV4-1 CASSQGNLPNQPQHF
few TRBV19 CASSVGLAALTDTQYF
many TRBV5-1 CASSGPNEQYF
many TRBV5-1 CASSLGAAGGSDTQYF
. TRBV12-3/TRBV12-4 CAGSLTTLQPQHF
. TRBV6-5 CASKPAGAQETQYF
many TRBV29-1 CSVILRDRGPDNEQFF
. TRBV30 CAWSLGHNEQFF
. TRBV6-2/TRBV6-3 CVSSYSRNSHNSPLHF
few TRBV19 CASSIGGLAAYEQYF
. TRBV25-1 CASSDPTPGVYEQYF
. TRBV20-1 CSARARGRVWNEQFF
few TRBV29-1 CSVQLDTQYF
few TRBV20-1 CSARETVTNTGELFF
many TRBV7-9 CASSTRTSPWDTQYF
many TRBV12-3/TRBV12-4 CASRDTGGWTEAFF
. TRBV5-1 CASSLTSGSYERYF
many TRBV4-3 CASSQDRQGLYGYTF
many TRBV28 CASSFRGTSSYEQYF
. TRBV20-1 CSARLGMWTEAFF
many TRBV2 CASSGERGRTDTQYF
. TRBV24-1 CATSDSGQGRAGELFF
. TRBV19 CASRDPGSSEQYF
many TRBV12-3/TRBV12-4 CASSYPGQLPDTQYF
. TRBV7-9 CASSLAQTVRYTF